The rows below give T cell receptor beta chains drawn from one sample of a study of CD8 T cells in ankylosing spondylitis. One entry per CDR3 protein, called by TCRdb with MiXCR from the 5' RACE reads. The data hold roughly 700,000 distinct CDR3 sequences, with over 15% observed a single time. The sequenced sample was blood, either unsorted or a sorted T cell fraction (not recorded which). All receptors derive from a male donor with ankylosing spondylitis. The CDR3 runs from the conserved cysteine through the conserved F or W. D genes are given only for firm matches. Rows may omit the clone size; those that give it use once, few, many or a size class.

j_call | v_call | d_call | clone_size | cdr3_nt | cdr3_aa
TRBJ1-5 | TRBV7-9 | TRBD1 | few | TGTGCCAGCTCTCTCACCGGGACAGGGGACCAGCCCCAGCATTTT | CASSLTGTGDQPQHF
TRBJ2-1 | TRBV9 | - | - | TGTGCCAGCAGCGTGGGCACTTCCGGGACCCCCGGGTTCTTC | CASSVGTSGTPGFF
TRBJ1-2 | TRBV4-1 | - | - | TGCGCCAGCAGCCAAGGCGACATCGATGGCTACACCTTC | CASSQGDIDGYTF
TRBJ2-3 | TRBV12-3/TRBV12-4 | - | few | TGTGCCAGCAGCCCCGTAGAGGCGGGTACAGATACGCAGTATTTT | CASSPVEAGTDTQYF
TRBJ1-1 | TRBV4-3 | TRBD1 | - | TGCGCCAGCAGCCAAGTCATACAGGGGGACACTGAAGCTTTCTTT | CASSQVIQGDTEAFF
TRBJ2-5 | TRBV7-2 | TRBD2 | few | TGTGCCAGCAGCTTAGCTCTAGCGGGAGTCGAGACCCAGTACTTC | CASSLALAGVETQYF
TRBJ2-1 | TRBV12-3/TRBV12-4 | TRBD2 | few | TGTGCCAGCAGTTCGGGACTAGCGGGATTCGAGCAGTTCTTC | CASSSGLAGFEQFF
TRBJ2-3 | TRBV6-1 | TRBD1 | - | TGTGCCAGCAGTGCAACCACAGGGGGACCCCCAGATACGCAGTATTTT | CASSATTGGPPDTQYF
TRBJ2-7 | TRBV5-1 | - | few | TGCGCCAGCAGCTTGGCACCCGGGGTTGGCTACGAGCAGTACTTC | CASSLAPGVGYEQYF
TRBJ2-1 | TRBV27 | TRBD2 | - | TGTGCCAGCAGTTTCATAGCGGGGAGGGGTGAGCAGTTCTTC | CASSFIAGRGEQFF
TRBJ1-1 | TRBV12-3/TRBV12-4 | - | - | TGTGCCTGCAATGAGGTAACAAACACTGAAGCTTTCTTT | CACNEVTNTEAFF
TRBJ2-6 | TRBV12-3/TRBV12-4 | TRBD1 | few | TGTGCCAGCACCAAACAGGGGTCCATCTCTGGGGCCAACGTCCTGACTTTC | CASTKQGSISGANVLTF
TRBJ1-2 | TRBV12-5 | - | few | TGTGCTAGTGGCCAGACAGCCCCAACTAACTATGGCTACACCTTC | CASGQTAPTNYGYTF
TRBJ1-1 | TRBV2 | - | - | TGTGCCAGCAGTAAAGAGATTATGAACACTGAAGCTTTCTTT | CASSKEIMNTEAFF